The 5 T cell receptor beta chains below were found in one sample sequenced in a study of T cell responses to AZD1222 COVID-19 vaccine. The table came from immunoSEQ multiplex PCR; TCRdb's copy has only in-frame clones and leaves some out. The data contain approximately 97,000 clones, more than 70% of them singletons. The input for sequencing was peripheral blood, taken on day 0 of AZD1222 vaccination. Receptors were obtained from an adult in good health.

CDR3 DNA: TGTGCCAGCAGCTTGGTGTGGGAGCTCACGACGTGGGGCTACACCTTC. It yields the protein CASSLVWELTTWGYTF. The J gene is TRBJ1-2, the V gene TRBV5-5; D unclear. The CDR3 covers 16 residues. Germline V lookup: CDR1 SGHKS, CDR2 YYEKEE (reference sequence). V was cut by 0 bases and J by 8 bases, with 20 bases left in between.

The chain carries TRBV28 and TRBJ2-1, with 8 bases matching TRBD2. With V trimmed by 6 bases and J by 7 bases, 11 bases remained unmatched. There are 15 residues in the CDR3. Germline V gene lookup returns CDR1 MDHEN and CDR2 SYDVKM. In nucleotides, the CDR3 is TGTGCCAGCAGATTAAGGGATAGCGGGGCGAATGAGCAGTTCTTC. Amino acids: CASRLRDSGANEQFF. Drawing the rest from reference TRBV28 and TRBJ2-1, the complete variable domain is DVKVTQSSRYLVKRTGEKVFLECVQDMDHENMFWYRQDPGLGLRLIYFSYDVKMKEKGDIPEGYSVSREKKERFSLILESASTNQTSMYLCASRLRDSGANEQFFGPGTRLTVL.

The chain joins TRBV11-2 to TRBJ2-7, with 10 positions matching TRBD2. The CDR3 spans 16 residues. Per the germline V gene, CDR1 is SGHAT and CDR2 is FQNNGV. The V and J ends lost 3 bases and 0 bases, in that order; junction bases with no gene match: 5. The chain's CDR3 is CASSFLAGDSSYEQYV. The CDR3 DNA reads as TGTGCCAGCAGCTTTCTAGCGGGGGATAGCTCCTACGAGCAGTACGTC.

The chain carries TRBV5-5 and TRBJ1-5; a weak D match, TRBD1 (5 bases). CDR3 size: 16 residues. V shed 4 bases and J shed 1 base, with 15 bases lying between them. Per germline, CDR1 SGHKS and CDR2 YYEKEE (reference sequence). CDR3 sequence: CASSTGLFGSNQPQHF. For the CDR3, the DNA is TGTGCCAGCAGCACAGGACTGTTTGGGAGCAATCAGCCCCAGCATTTT.

CDR3 region: CANLGTSTDTQYF. In DNA, the CDR3 is TGTGCCAACCTCGGGACTAGCACAGATACGCAGTATTTT. The chain links TRBV5-6 to TRBJ2-3; TRBD2 is a possible D gene (6 bases). Looked up from germline, CDR1 is SGHDT and CDR2 is YYEEEE. Trimming took 9 bases from V and 0 from J, leaving 11 bases between them. The CDR3 is 13 amino acids.